The subject of this entry is one T cell receptor beta chain. The sample originates from a study of technical replicates of blood from a handful of donors. Germline V gene data show CDR1 as MNHNS and CDR2 as SASEGT. Between the trimmed V and J ends, which lost 4 bases and 2 bases, there was a span of 15 bases. The CDR3 has 15 amino acids. Clones were sequenced by immunoSEQ multiplex PCR, and TCRdb holds only the in-frame ones, with some missing. The repertoire holds about 97,000 clones, with less than 95% as singletons. The sequence was collected from a human donor in good health. This rearrangement joins TRBV6-1 to TRBJ2-7, with D tentatively TRBD1 (6 bases). Sample: T cells isolated from PBMCs. CDR3 region: CASSGQASFTYEQYF. The CDR3, as DNA: TGTGCCAGCAGTGGACAGGCCTCATTCACCTACGAGCAGTACTTC.